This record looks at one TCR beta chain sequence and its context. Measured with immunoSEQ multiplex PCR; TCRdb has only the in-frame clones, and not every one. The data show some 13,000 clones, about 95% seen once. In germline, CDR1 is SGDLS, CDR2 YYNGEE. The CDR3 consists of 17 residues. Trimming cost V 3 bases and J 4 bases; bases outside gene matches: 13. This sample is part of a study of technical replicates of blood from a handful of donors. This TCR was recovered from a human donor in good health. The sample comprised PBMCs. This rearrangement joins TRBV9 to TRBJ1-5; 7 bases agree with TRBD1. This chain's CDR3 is CASSAPSRQGPNQPQHF. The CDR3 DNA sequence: TGTGCCAGCAGCGCACCGTCCCGACAGGGCCCGAATCAGCCCCAGCATTTT.